This T cell receptor (beta chain) was captured by sequencing in a study of blood T cell repertoires in COVID-19. Trimming cost V 0 bases and J 0 bases, with 10 bases left between them. CDR1 is SGHTS, CDR2 YDEGEE, per germline. This CDR3 region has 15 residues. Repertoires were generated with immunoSEQ multiplex PCR, while TCRdb's copy carries only in-frame clones and drops some. This sample has 300,000 or so clones, with more than 75% found just once. Sequencing used peripheral blood. This chain joins TRBV5-8 and TRBJ2-7; D gene unclear. This TCR was sampled from a middle-aged woman who had recovered from COVID-19. The CDR3 spells CASSLGIYSSYEQYF. The CDR3 nucleotides are TGTGCCAGCAGCTTGGGGATTTACAGCTCCTACGAGCAGTACTTC. Variable domain in full (rest from reference TRBV5-8 and TRBJ2-7): EAGVTQSPTHLIKTRGQQATLRCSPISGHTSVYWYQQALGLGLQFLLWYDEGEERNRGNFPPRFSGRQFPNYSSELNVNALELEDSALYLCASSLGIYSSYEQYFGPGTRLTVT.